Sequencing of this TCR beta chain was carried out in a study of CXCR3-negative and CXCR3-positive naive CD8 T cells. In the study overall: For each library, about 1.5 +/- 0.3 million TRB reads were obtained, about 135 million in total.

The authors prepared UMI-labeled TRB cDNA libraries by 5' RACE. TCRdb re-called the 5' RACE reads and gives one entry per CDR3 protein, without DNA. The table for this sample gives around 160,000 distinct CDR3 sequences. All CD8+ T cell subsets were sorted in triplicate at around 330,000 cells each. Naive CD8+ T cells showed a CD45RO-CCR7+CD27+CD95- phenotype. The CDR3 covers 14 residues. From germline, CDR1 is SQVTM and CDR2 ANQGSEA. General study findings and limits: Hydrophobicity of TRB CDR3s was greater in CXCR3-positive naive cells than in CXCR3-negative naive cells. Naive cells, whether CXCR3-negative or CXCR3-positive, had similar TRBV-TRBJ usage, while memory cells differed.

With regard to this clonotype: The antigen is unknown.

Sequenced: naive CXCR3+ CD8+ T cells from blood. The sample's subset: CD45RO-CCR7+CD27+CD95- naive CD8+ T cells expressing CXCR3 (TNR3+). This clonotype originated in a human donor in good health. Some clones in this sample may be carry-over from other donors' samples. The chain links TRBV29-1 to TRBJ2-1; TCRdb lists TRBD1, though no DNA is available to test this call. The CDR3 region is CSVGSWDRGAEQFF.